A selection of T cell receptor beta chains follows, all from one sample in a study of blood T cell repertoires in COVID-19. Data came from immunoSEQ multiplex PCR; TCRdb stores just in-frame clones and leaves some out. Of 250,000 to 300,000 clones listed, around 90% are singletons. Sequencing used PBMCs or T cells enriched from blood (not recorded which). The receptor set was obtained from a human donor in a cohort exposed to, infected with or recovered from COVID-19 (not recorded which). The donor label of this sample is uncertain. CDR3s include the opening cysteine and the closing phenylalanine or tryptophan. D genes are given only for firm matches. Expanded clones get a size class; other rows say once, few or many, or leave the size out.

abundance	v_gene	j_gene	d_gene	CDR3aa	CDR3nt
NA	TRBV6-5	TRBJ1-1	TRBD1	CASSTGTGNTEAFF	TGTGCCAGCAGTACCGGGACAGGGAACACTGAAGCTTTCTTT
NA	TRBV7-3	TRBJ1-2	NA	CASSLSQGGGYTF	TGTGCCAGCAGCCTTTCCCAGGGAGGTGGCTACACCTTC
NA	TRBV2	TRBJ2-5	TRBD2	CASRAVGGAETQYF	TGTGCCAGCAGGGCGGTGGGAGGGGCGGAGACCCAGTACTTC
NA	TRBV2	TRBJ2-1	TRBD1	CASSAGTGGSRLRNEQFF	TGTGCCAGCAGTGCTGGGACAGGGGGGTCTCGACTACGTAATGAGCAGTTCTTC
NA	TRBV7-3	TRBJ2-2	TRBD1	CASSLTGGTGELFF	TGTGCCAGCAGCCTGACAGGGGGCACCGGGGAGCTGTTTTTT
NA	TRBV3-1/TRBV3-2	TRBJ1-6	NA	CASSQSSGANSPLHF	TGTGCCAGCAGCCAATCATCGGGAGCCAATTCACCCCTCCACTTT
few	TRBV12-3/TRBV12-4	TRBJ1-2	NA	CASSLAEGGYTF	TGTGCCAGCAGTTTAGCCGAGGGTGGCTACACCTTC
NA	TRBV6-5	TRBJ1-6	NA	CASSHRQDNSPLHF	TGTGCCAGCAGTCACCGACAGGATAATTCACCCCTCCACTTT
once	TRBV24-1	TRBJ2-4	TRBD1	CATSDRQGGVGFRIAKNIQYF	TGTGCCACCAGTGATCGACAGGGGGGGGTTGGCTTCCGAATAGCCAAAAACATTCAGTACTTC
NA	TRBV6-2/TRBV6-3	TRBJ2-1	TRBD2	CASSKTSGGFDEQFF	TGTGCCAGCAGTAAAACTAGCGGGGGTTTCGATGAGCAGTTCTTC
NA	TRBV4-1	TRBJ1-4	NA	CASSQDLIGASGEKLFF	TGCGCCAGCAGCCAAGATCTGATTGGGGCCAGTGGGGAAAAACTGTTTTTT
NA	TRBV5-5	TRBJ1-5	NA	CASSLGTYNQPQHF	TGTGCCAGCAGCTTGGGTACCTATAATCAGCCCCAGCATTTT
few	TRBV5-6	TRBJ1-1	NA	CASSSINTEAFF	TGTGCCAGCAGCTCCATCAACACTGAAGCTTTCTTT
NA	TRBV5-1	TRBJ2-5	NA	CASSFGETQYF	TGCGCCAGCAGCTTCGGGGAGACCCAGTACTTC
NA	TRBV2	TRBJ2-2	TRBD1	CASSRTGTNTGELFF	TGTGCCAGCAGTCGGACAGGAACGAACACCGGGGAGCTGTTTTTT
NA	TRBV6-5	TRBJ1-5	NA	CASSFREGSQPQHF	TGTGCCAGCAGTTTTCGGGAGGGGAGTCAGCCCCAGCATTTT
NA	TRBV9	TRBJ1-1	TRBD1	CASSRGTGVPEAFF	TGTGCCAGCAGCAGAGGGACAGGGGTTCCTGAAGCTTTCTTT
once	TRBV18	TRBJ2-7	TRBD1	CASSPRSGGSSYEQYF	TGTGCCAGCTCACCAAGGTCAGGGGGTAGCTCCTACGAGCAGTACTTC
NA	TRBV4-3	TRBJ1-2	NA	CASSQARSYGYTF	TGCGCCAGCAGCCAAGCCCGGAGCTATGGCTACACCTTC
NA	TRBV10-3	TRBJ2-2	NA	CAISDRGEANTGELFF	TGTGCCATCAGTGATCGAGGAGAGGCCAACACCGGGGAGCTGTTTTTT
NA	TRBV19	TRBJ1-1	TRBD1	CASRFFFRGRLAEAFF	TGTGCCAGTAGGTTTTTCTTCAGGGGGCGCCTCGCTGAAGCTTTCTTT
NA	TRBV7-8	TRBJ2-1	NA	CASSLGAAPEDEQFF	TGTGCCAGCAGCTTAGGAGCGGCTCCTGAAGATGAGCAGTTCTTC
NA	TRBV9	TRBJ2-1	NA	CASSVGGSGNYNEQFF	TGTGCCAGCAGCGTAGGAGGTAGCGGAAACTACAATGAGCAGTTCTTC
NA	TRBV14	TRBJ2-1	NA	CASSSTGYNEQFF	TGTGCCAGCAGCTCTACAGGGTACAATGAGCAGTTCTTC
NA	TRBV12-3/TRBV12-4	TRBJ1-2	TRBD1	CASSDRVRYGYTF	TGTGCCAGTTCGGACAGGGTACGATATGGCTACACCTTC
few	TRBV27	TRBJ1-2	TRBD1	CASSSRTGVYGYTF	TGTGCCAGCAGTTCCCGGACAGGCGTCTATGGCTACACCTTC
once	TRBV9	TRBJ1-2	TRBD1	CASSVNSGGRYGYTF	TGTGCCAGCAGCGTTAATTCAGGGGGACGCTATGGCTACACCTTC
NA	TRBV5-5	TRBJ1-5	NA	CASSLTDYSNQPQHF	TGTGCCAGCAGCTTGACAGACTATAGCAATCAGCCCCAGCATTTT
NA	TRBV19	TRBJ1-1	TRBD1	CASSTLHRGRAFF	TGTGCCAGTAGTACGTTACACAGGGGGCGAGCTTTCTTT
NA	TRBV6-2/TRBV6-3	TRBJ1-1	NA	CASSYGKLIDRRRRNTEAFF	TGTGCCAGCAGTTACGGGAAGCTGATCGACAGGAGGCGGAGGAACACTGAAGCTTTCTTT